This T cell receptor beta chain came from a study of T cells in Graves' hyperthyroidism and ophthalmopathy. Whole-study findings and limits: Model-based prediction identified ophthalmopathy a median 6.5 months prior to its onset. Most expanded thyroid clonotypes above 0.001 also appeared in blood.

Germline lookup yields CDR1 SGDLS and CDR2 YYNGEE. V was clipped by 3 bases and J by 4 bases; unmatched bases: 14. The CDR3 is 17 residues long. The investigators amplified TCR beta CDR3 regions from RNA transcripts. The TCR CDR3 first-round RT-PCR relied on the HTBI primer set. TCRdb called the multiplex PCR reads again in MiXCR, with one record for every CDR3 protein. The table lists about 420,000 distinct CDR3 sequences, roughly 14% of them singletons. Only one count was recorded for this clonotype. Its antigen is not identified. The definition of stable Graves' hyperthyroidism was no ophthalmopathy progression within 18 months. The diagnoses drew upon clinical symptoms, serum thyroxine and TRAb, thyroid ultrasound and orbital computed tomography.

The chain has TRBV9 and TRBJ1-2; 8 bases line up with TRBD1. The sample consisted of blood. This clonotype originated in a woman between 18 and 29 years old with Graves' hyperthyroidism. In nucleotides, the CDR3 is TGTGCCAGCAGCGGTGGACAGGGAGCCGAGAGGACCTATGGCTACACCTTC. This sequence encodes CASSGGQGAERTYGYTF.